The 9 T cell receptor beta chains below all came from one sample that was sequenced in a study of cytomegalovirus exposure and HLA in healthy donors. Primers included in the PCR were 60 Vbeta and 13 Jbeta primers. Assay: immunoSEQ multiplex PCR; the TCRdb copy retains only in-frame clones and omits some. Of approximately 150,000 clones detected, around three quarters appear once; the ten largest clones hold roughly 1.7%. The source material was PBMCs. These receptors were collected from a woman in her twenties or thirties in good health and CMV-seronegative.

The CDR3 reads CARSPGQRSGNTIYF. In nucleotides, the CDR3 is TGTGCCAGAAGCCCGGGACAAAGATCCGGAAACACCATATATTTT. The chain combines TRBV5-3 with TRBJ1-3; TRBD1 might be the D (6 bases). TRBV5-3 carries the ORF label, with uncertain function. CDR3 length: 15 amino acids. Trimming removed 4 bases at V and 4 bases at J, with 15 bases between.

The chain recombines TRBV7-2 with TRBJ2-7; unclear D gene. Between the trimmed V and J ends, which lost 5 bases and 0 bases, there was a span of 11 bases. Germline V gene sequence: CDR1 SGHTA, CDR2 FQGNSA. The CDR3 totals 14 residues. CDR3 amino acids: CASSLEAPSYEQYF. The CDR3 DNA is TGTGCCAGCAGCCTGGAAGCGCCCTCCTACGAGCAGTACTTC.

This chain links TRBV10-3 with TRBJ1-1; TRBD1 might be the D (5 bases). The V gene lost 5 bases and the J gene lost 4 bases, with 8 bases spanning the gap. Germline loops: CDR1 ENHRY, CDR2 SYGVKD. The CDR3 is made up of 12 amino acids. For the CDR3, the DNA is TGTGCCATCAGTCTGGGGGGCACTGAAGCTTTCTTT. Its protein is CAISLGGTEAFF.

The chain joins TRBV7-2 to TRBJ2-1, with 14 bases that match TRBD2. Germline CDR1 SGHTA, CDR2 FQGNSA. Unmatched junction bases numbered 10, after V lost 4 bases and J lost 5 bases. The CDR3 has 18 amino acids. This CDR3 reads CASSSPTSGGAPHNEQFF. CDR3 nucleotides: TGTGCCAGCAGCTCCCCGACTAGCGGGGGGGCCCCTCACAATGAGCAGTTCTTC. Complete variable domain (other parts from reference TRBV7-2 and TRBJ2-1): GAGVSQSPSNKVTEKGKDVELRCDPISGHTALYWYRQSLGQGLEFLIYFQGNSAPDKSGLPSDRFSAERTGGSVSTLTIQRTQQEDSAVYLCASSSPTSGGAPHNEQFFGPGTRLTVL.

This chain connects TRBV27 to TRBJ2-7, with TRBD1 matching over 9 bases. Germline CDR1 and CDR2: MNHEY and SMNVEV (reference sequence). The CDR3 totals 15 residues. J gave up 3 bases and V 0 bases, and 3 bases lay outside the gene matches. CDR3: CASSLSGTGLYEQYF. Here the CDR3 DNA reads TGTGCCAGCAGTTTATCCGGGACAGGGCTCTACGAGCAGTACTTC.

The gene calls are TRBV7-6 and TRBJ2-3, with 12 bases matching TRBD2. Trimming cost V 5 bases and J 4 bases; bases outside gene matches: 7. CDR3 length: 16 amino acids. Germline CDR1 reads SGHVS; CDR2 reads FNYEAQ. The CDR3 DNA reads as TGTGCCAGCAGCCTCCTAGCGGGGGGGCCTTCAGATACGCAGTATTTT. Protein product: CASSLLAGGPSDTQYF. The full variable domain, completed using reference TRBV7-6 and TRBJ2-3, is GAGVSQSPRYKVTKRGQDVALRCDPISGHVSLYWYRQALGQGPEFLTYFNYEAQQDKSGLPNDRFSAERPEGSISTLTIQRTEQRDSAMYRCASSLLAGGPSDTQYFGPGTRLTVL.

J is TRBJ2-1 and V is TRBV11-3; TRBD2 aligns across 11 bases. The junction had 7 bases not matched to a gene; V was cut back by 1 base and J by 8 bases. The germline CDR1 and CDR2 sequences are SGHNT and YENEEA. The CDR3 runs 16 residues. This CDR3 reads CASSLGFLAGGDEQFF. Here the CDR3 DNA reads TGTGCCAGCAGCTTAGGCTTTCTAGCGGGAGGTGATGAGCAGTTCTTC.

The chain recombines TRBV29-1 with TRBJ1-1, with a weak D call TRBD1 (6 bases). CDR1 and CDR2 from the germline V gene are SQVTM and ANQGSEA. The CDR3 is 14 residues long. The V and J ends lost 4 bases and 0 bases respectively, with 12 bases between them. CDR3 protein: CSVARTVVNTEAFF. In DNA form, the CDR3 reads TGCAGCGTTGCCAGGACAGTCGTGAACACTGAAGCTTTCTTT.

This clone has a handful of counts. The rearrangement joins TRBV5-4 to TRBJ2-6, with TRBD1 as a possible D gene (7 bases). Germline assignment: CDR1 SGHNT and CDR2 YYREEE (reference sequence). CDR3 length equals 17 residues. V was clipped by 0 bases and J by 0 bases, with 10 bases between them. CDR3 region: CASSLGQGGSGANVLTF. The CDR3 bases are TGTGCCAGCAGCTTGGGACAGGGAGGCTCTGGGGCCAACGTCCTGACTTTC. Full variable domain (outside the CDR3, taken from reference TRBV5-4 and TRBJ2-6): ETGVTQSPTHLIKTRGQQVTLRCSSQSGHNTVSWYQQALGQGPQFIFQYYREEENGRGNFPPRFSGLQFPNYSSELNVNALELDDSALYLCASSLGQGGSGANVLTFGAGSRLTVL.